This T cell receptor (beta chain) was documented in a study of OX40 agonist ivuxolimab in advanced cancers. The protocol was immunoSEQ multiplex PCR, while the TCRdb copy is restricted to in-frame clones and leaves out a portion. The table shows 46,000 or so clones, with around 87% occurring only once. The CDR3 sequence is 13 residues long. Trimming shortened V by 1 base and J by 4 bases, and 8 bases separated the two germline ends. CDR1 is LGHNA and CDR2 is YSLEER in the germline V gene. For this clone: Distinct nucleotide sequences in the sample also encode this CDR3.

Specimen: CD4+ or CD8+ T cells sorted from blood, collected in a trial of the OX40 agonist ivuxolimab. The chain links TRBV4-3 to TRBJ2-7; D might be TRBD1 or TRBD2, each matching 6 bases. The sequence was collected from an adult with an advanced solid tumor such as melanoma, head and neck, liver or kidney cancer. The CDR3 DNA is TGCGCCAGCAGCCAAGGAGGGGGGTACGAGCAGTACTTC. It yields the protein CASSQGGGYEQYF.